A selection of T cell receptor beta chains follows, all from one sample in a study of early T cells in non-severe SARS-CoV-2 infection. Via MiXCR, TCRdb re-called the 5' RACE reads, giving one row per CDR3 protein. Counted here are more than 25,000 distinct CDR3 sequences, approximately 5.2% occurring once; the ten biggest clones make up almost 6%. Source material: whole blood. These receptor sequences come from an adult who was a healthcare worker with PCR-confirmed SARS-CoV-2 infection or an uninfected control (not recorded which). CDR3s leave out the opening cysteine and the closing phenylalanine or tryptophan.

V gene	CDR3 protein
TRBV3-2	ASSHGGTGANEKLF
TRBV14	ASSQERQRNKNIQY
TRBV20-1	SARAGNTGELF
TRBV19	ASSQGRARPQPQH
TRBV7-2	ASSPRGLGNIQY
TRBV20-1	SAIHRGHTEAF
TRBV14	ASSQVAGTGFRSPLH
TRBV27	ASSFWGLYGYT
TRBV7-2	ASSPGAETQY
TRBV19	ASRRGDVSYEQY
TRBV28	ASSFARGLYEQY
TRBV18	ASSPTAGGQQY
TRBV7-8	ASSLAGTGTGYT
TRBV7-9	AKGRILNTEAF
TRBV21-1	ASTSHYGYT
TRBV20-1	SARDLKSLNYEQY
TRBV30	AWSTRIGGGPPGTQY
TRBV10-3	AISGQGNQPQH
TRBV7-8	ASSPRTGPNTGELF
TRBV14	ASSLLGGAAYNEQF
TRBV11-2	ASSPPGTRETQY
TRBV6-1	ASSEFSWQVTDTQY
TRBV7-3	ASSLRGQGIGELF
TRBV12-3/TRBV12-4	ASSRQGHQPQH
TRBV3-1	ASSTRTPGLQF
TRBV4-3	ASSQDRDSRYYGYT
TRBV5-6	ASSSDRVGYT
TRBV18	ASSPKGEGNTIY
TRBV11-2	ASSLLRGFHPGEQY
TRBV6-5	ASSYAGSRTEAF
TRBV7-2	ASSLRAVAVETGELF
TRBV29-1	SASPQETQY
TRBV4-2	ASSQGLAISEQF
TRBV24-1	ATSSGGGNTGELF
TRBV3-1	ASSHRGGNSPLH
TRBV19	ASSISGPLYSGANVLT
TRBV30	ACERDNQETQY
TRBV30	AWSLLGRYNEQF
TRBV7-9	ASSLGVLTEAF